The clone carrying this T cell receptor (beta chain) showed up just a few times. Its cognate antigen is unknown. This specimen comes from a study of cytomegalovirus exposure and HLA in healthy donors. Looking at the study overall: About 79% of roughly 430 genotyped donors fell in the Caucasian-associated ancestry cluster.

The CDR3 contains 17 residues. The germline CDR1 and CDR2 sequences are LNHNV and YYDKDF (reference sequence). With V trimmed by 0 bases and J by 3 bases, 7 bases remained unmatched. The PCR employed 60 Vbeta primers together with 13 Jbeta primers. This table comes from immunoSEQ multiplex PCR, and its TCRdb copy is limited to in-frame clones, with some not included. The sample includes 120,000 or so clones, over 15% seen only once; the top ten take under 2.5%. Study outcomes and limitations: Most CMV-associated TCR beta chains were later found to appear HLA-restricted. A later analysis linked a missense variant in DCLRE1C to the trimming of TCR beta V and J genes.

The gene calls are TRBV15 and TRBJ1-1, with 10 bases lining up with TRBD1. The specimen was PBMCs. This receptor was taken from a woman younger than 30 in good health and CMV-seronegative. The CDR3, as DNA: TGTGCCACCAGCAGAGATAGGGGGACAGGGGATGACACTGAAGCTTTCTTT. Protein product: CATSRDRGTGDDTEAFF. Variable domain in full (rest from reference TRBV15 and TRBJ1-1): DAMVIQNPRYQVTQFGKPVTLSCSQTLNHNVMYWYQQKSSQAPKLLFHYYDKDFNNEADTPDNFQSRRPNTSFCFLDIRSPGLGDTAMYLCATSRDRGTGDDTEAFFGQGTRLTVV.